The 22 T cell receptor beta chains below come from one sample, sequenced in a study of response to subunit inactivated influenza vaccine (dated 2018 in TCRdb). Library prep was done by RT-PCR. The data were produced on an Illumina HiSeq 2500. TCRdb cleaned the public reads at Q25 with fastp, built clones with MiXCR and kept in-frame beta chains. Every entry covers one CDR3 protein and lists the most common genes and DNA from its rows. The sample includes roughly 700,000 distinct CDR3 sequences, with approximately 15% observed a single time. The ten most abundant clones make up less than 9% of the sample. The material sequenced was PBMCs from blood, taken 14 to 15 days before vaccination. The receptors originated from a man between 45 and 60 years old who received an inactivated influenza vaccine. Donor details come from another sample of the same person, matched by shared clones.

This clonotype came up a few times. The chain uses TRBV6-2 or TRBV6-3 and TRBJ2-7, with D unresolved. This CDR3 is built from 12 residues. Trimming shortened V by 6 bases and J by 6 bases, and 12 bases separated the two germline ends. The germline V gene has CDR1 MNHEY and CDR2 SVGEGT. The CDR3 region is CASRTNSVEQYF. The DNA of the CDR3 is TGTGCCAGCAGAACGAACAGCGTCGAGCAGTACTTC.

The table lists this clonotype with a few counts. The chain links TRBV7-9 to TRBJ2-4; D is undetermined. From germline, CDR1 is SEHNR and CDR2 FQNEAQ (reference sequence). The ends were cut back, 0 bases at V and 12 bases at J, with 12 bases in the middle. This CDR3 is built from 13 residues. The CDR3 bases are TGTGCCAGCAGCTTAGCGCCAGACCCCACTCAGTACTTC. The encoded protein is CASSLAPDPTQYF. Based on the CDR3 plus reference TRBV7-9 and TRBJ2-4, the full variable domain is DTGVSQNPRHKITKRGQNVTFRCDPISEHNRLYWYRQTLGQGPEFLTYFQNEAQLEKSRLLSDRFSAERPKGSFSTLEIQRTEQGDSAMYLCASSLAPDPTQYFGAGTRLSVL.

This clonotype turned up a few times. This chain connects TRBV20-1 to TRBJ1-1, with 7 nucleotides matching TRBD1. The CDR3 loop spans 16 amino acids. Trimming removed 0 bases from V and 2 bases from J; junction bases left unmatched: 9. CDR1 and CDR2 (germline): DFQATT, SNEGSKA (reference sequence). CDR3 nucleotides: TGCAGTGCTAGAGATGGGGTCCGGACAGGAAACACTGAAGCTTTCTTT. Protein: CSARDGVRTGNTEAFF.

The rearrangement joins TRBV2 to TRBJ2-1; 13 positions match TRBD2. Germline lookup yields CDR1 SNHLY and CDR2 FYNNEI. J was trimmed by 6 bases and V by 8 bases; bases with no gene match: 13. This CDR3 region has 17 residues. CDR3 protein: CASLATSGGASVNEQFF. The CDR3 DNA is TGTGCCAGCCTTGCAACTAGCGGGGGGGCTTCTGTCAATGAGCAGTTCTTC.

The chain couples TRBV24-1 to TRBJ2-1; D not resolved. V was clipped by 1 base and J by 7 bases, with 13 bases between them. This CDR3 is built from 15 residues. CDR1 KGHDR and CDR2 SFDVKD come from the germline V gene. This CDR3 reads CATSDFLGPPNEQFF. The CDR3 DNA follows: TGTGCCACCAGTGATTTCTTAGGGCCCCCGAATGAGCAGTTCTTC.

The chain joins TRBV3-1 to TRBJ2-1; D is perhaps TRBD1 (6 bases). The V end was cut by 1 base, the J end by 0 bases, with 19 bases between. CDR1 is LGHDT, CDR2 YNNKEL, per germline (reference sequence). The CDR3 has 19 residues. In DNA form, the CDR3 reads TGTGCCAGCAGCCAAGTTTCGAACGACTACAGGGTCTCCTACAATGAGCAGTTCTTC. This encodes CASSQVSNDYRVSYNEQFF.

This clonotype was recorded a few times. The chain is built from TRBV4-3 and TRBJ2-3; TRBD1 might be the D (5 bases). Trimming took off 0 bases at V and 1 base at J, with 11 bases between the two ends. The germline gives CDR1 LGHNA, CDR2 YSLEER. The CDR3 is made up of 16 amino acids. In DNA form, the CDR3 reads TGCGCCAGCAGCCAAGATTGGGGCGGTCGCACAGATACGCAGTATTTT. This encodes CASSQDWGGRTDTQYF.

V is TRBV2 and J is TRBJ2-1; D remains unclear. Germline CDR1 and CDR2: SNHLY and FYNNEI. The CDR3 has 13 residues. The V and J ends lost 6 bases and 4 bases respectively, with 10 bases between them. The CDR3 region is CASRADGYNEQFF. The CDR3 region has the DNA TGTGCCAGCAGGGCCGACGGATACAATGAGCAGTTCTTC.

This sequence joins TRBV19 and TRBJ2-5, with D perhaps TRBD1 (5 bases). The CDR3 has 13 residues. In germline, CDR1 is LNHDA, CDR2 SQIVND (reference sequence). Trimming stripped 4 bases from V and 5 bases from J, with 11 bases between. CDR3 in amino acids: CASSRQLLETQYF. DNA for the CDR3: TGTGCCAGTAGTAGACAGTTGCTGGAGACCCAGTACTTC.

The chain combines TRBV4-1 with TRBJ2-5; TRBD1 is a possible D gene (6 bases). Germline CDR1 reads MGHRA; CDR2 reads YSYEKL. The ends were cut back, 1 base at V and 2 bases at J, with 17 bases in the middle. This CDR3 comprises 17 residues. This CDR3 is CASSQVGAGLAQETQYF. The CDR3, as DNA: TGCGCCAGCAGCCAAGTGGGGGCAGGGCTTGCGCAAGAGACCCAGTACTTC.

This clonotype has only a few counts. The chain combines TRBV12-3 or TRBV12-4 with TRBJ1-1, with a possible D match to TRBD1 (5 bases). Between the trimmed V and J ends, which lost 4 bases and 0 bases, there was a span of 18 bases. The CDR3 is made up of 17 amino acids. CDR3 sequence: CASSSWGRRGLNTEAFF. DNA for the CDR3: TGTGCCAGCAGTTCCTGGGGCCGAAGGGGACTGAACACTGAAGCTTTCTTT.

This clonotype was seen ten or more times. The V gene is TRBV5-1, the J gene TRBJ2-3; D might be TRBD2 (6 bases). The germline gives CDR1 SGHRS, CDR2 YFSETQ. This CDR3 is 14 amino acids long. Trimming took off 0 bases at V and 4 bases at J, with 9 bases between the two ends. This CDR3 is CASSLAGDADTQYF. As DNA, the CDR3 is TGCGCCAGCAGCTTGGCGGGGGATGCAGATACGCAGTATTTT.

The chain links TRBV4-3 to TRBJ2-2; a possible D gene is TRBD2 (6 bases). The CDR3 totals 18 residues. Germline V gene data show CDR1 as LGHNA and CDR2 as YSLEER. V lost 0 bases to trimming and J lost 6 bases, with 20 bases between them. CDR3 nucleotide sequence: TGCGCCAGCAGCCAAGATCAGTTCGGGACGGGGGTGGCCGGGGAGCTGTTTTTT. Translated, it gives CASSQDQFGTGVAGELFF.

J is TRBJ2-3 and V is TRBV7-9; D remains unclear. CDR3 size: 14 residues. V lost 1 base and J lost 6, with 11 bases in between. Germline lookup yields CDR1 SEHNR and CDR2 FQNEAQ (reference sequence). CDR3 sequence (DNA): TGTGCCAGCAGCTTAGGAGGACGGTTTGATACGCAGTATTTT. This encodes CASSLGGRFDTQYF.

The chain is built from TRBV20-1 and TRBJ2-7; TRBD1 agrees at 10 bases. Germline V gene lookup returns CDR1 DFQATT and CDR2 SNEGSKA (reference sequence). The CDR3 spans 13 residues. V was clipped by 7 bases and J by 6 bases; unmatched bases: 9. CDR3 sequence (DNA): TGCAGTGTAACCCGGACAGGGGGACGCGAGCAGTACTTC. Amino acids: CSVTRTGGREQYF.

The rearrangement uses TRBV4-3 and TRBJ2-2; TRBD2 matches 11 bases. V was clipped by 0 bases and J by 6 bases; unmatched bases: 9. CDR1 is LGHNA, CDR2 YSLEER, per germline. This CDR3 is 18 amino acids long. CDR3 sequence: CASSQDSTSGSPAGELFF. CDR3 nucleotides: TGCGCCAGCAGCCAAGACTCAACTAGCGGGAGTCCGGCCGGGGAGCTGTTTTTT.

The V and J genes are TRBV20-1 and TRBJ2-5; D gene uncertain. Trimming took 4 bases from V and 4 from J, leaving 13 bases between them. The CDR3 sequence is 13 residues long. Germline loops: CDR1 DFQATT, CDR2 SNEGSKA (reference sequence). In nucleotides, the CDR3 is TGCAGTGCTACGGTGGGCCCTCGAGAGACCCAGTACTTC. Its translation is CSATVGPRETQYF.

The V and J genes are TRBV10-3 and TRBJ2-7; D possibly corresponds to TRBD1 (6 bases). The germline V and J ends were trimmed by 6 bases and 2 bases, with 20 bases remaining between them. Germline V gives CDR1 ENHRY, CDR2 SYGVKD. The CDR3 length is 16 residues. The CDR3 nucleotides are TGTGCCATCAGCCCCAGACAGGCTCGCCTGACCTACGAGCAGTACTTC. Encoded protein: CAISPRQARLTYEQYF.

This sequence joins TRBV28 and TRBJ1-2; D perhaps matches TRBD1 (6 bases). Germline V gene lookup returns CDR1 MDHEN and CDR2 SYDVKM. CDR3 length equals 15 residues. The V end lost 5 bases, the J end lost 4 bases, and 17 bases lay between the germline ends. CDR3 sequence (DNA): TGTGCCAGCAGTCCCCCGGGGGGACACCTCTATGGCTACACCTTC. This codes for CASSPPGGHLYGYTF.

This clonotype was observed a few times. This chain connects TRBV20-1 to TRBJ2-7; 8 positions match TRBD1. The germline CDR1 and CDR2 sequences are DFQATT and SNEGSKA (reference sequence). Trimming at V came to 3 bases and at J to 5 bases, leaving 3 bases not matched to a gene. The CDR3 is made up of 12 amino acids. CDR3 residues: CSARGRGHEQYF. The CDR3 region has the DNA TGCAGTGCTAGGGGCAGGGGGCACGAGCAGTACTTC.

This clonotype was detected only a few times. The chain recombines TRBV12-3 or TRBV12-4 with TRBJ2-7; D may be TRBD1 (6 bases). The CDR3 length is 12 residues. Trimming stripped 4 bases from V and 6 bases from J, with 10 bases between. The CDR3 DNA is TGTGCCAGCAGTTCAGGGGCCCGCGAGCAGTACTTC. Translating it yields CASSSGAREQYF.

This clonotype has just a few counts. The genes are TRBV30 and TRBJ2-1; a possible D gene is TRBD1 (5 bases). CDR3 length: 15 residues. Germline assignment: CDR1 GTSNPN and CDR2 SVGIG (reference sequence). V was shortened by 3 bases and J by 0 bases, with 12 bases between the two germline ends. The CDR3 region has the DNA TGTGCCTGGAGGATGGGGCAGAGCTCCTACAATGAGCAGTTCTTC. Protein: CAWRMGQSSYNEQFF.